This TCR beta chain was obtained from a study of blood T cell repertoires in COVID-19. Only in-frame clones appear in the TCRdb table, and some are missing; sequencing was by immunoSEQ multiplex PCR. The profile shows roughly 170,000 clones, 75% to 85% of them singletons. Per germline, CDR1 SNHLY and CDR2 FYNNEI. The ends were cut back, 5 bases at V and 1 base at J, with 7 bases in the middle. The length of the CDR3 is 13 residues. The source material was peripheral blood. The sequence was obtained from a woman aged 60-70 years with COVID-19, enrolled during active disease. The rearrangement joins TRBV2 to TRBJ2-3; D perhaps matches TRBD2 (6 bases). CDR3 protein: CASSPGGTDTQYF. CDR3 nucleotides: TGTGCCAGCAGTCCGGGGGGCACAGATACGCAGTATTTT.